The 2 T cell receptor beta chains below all came from one sample that was sequenced in a study of post-analysis software for immune sequencing data. Sequencing libraries made from TCR beta cDNA carried unique molecular identifiers. Using its own MiXCR run on the PCR reads, TCRdb lists one record per CDR3 protein. The sample has 700,000 to 800,000 distinct CDR3 sequences, roughly 30% seen once. Their cognate antigens are unknown. Study-level points and caveats: In patients, TRBV5-6, TRBV5-1 and TRBV20-1 belonged to several TRBV segments found more frequently than in controls.

Material: blood. These receptors were obtained from a girl aged 5-17 years with multiple sclerosis.

This clonotype occurred a few times. V is TRBV29-1 and J is TRBJ2-5; D gene uncertain. Germline V gene data show CDR1 as SQVTM and CDR2 as ANQGSEA. This CDR3 has 11 residues. V lost 7 bases and J lost 9, with 15 bases in between. CDR3 protein: CSAQVGVPQYF. CDR3 sequence (DNA): TGCAGCGCCCAAGTCGGCGTCCCCCAGTACTTC.

The rearrangement uses TRBV18 and TRBJ1-5; 12 bases match TRBD1. After removal of 5 bases from V and 7 bases from J, the junction contained 6 bases not matched to a gene. The CDR3 spans 15 residues. Germline V gene lookup returns CDR1 KGHSH and CDR2 LQKENI. The DNA for the CDR3 is TGTGCCAGCTCAGTGGGACAGGGGGCTGGACAGCCCCAGCATTTT. This sequence encodes CASSVGQGAGQPQHF.